A single sample gave rise to the 23 T cell receptor beta chains below, sequenced in a study of response to subunit inactivated influenza vaccine. TCRdb used MiXCR to reprocess the RT-PCR reads, holding one entry per CDR3 protein. Of about 570,000 distinct CDR3 sequences in the sample, 12% are singletons; the top ten hold roughly 10%. The starting material was PBMCs from blood, obtained on the day of vaccination. The receptors originated from a man aged 45-65 years who received an inactivated influenza vaccine.

This clonotype was observed at least ten times. The chain couples TRBV28 to TRBJ2-7; a possible D gene is TRBD2 (7 bases). The CDR3 loop spans 15 amino acids. V lost 2 bases to trimming and J lost 4 bases, with 15 bases between them. The germline gives CDR1 MDHEN, CDR2 SYDVKM. The DNA of the CDR3 is TGTGCCAGCAGTTTACCCGACGGGGGGCGATACGAGCAGTACTTC. Its translation: CASSLPDGGRYEQYF. The whole variable domain, remainder taken from reference TRBV28 and TRBJ2-7, is DVKVTQSSRYLVKRTGEKVFLECVQDMDHENMFWYRQDPGLGLRLIYFSYDVKMKEKGDIPEGYSVSREKKERFSLILESASTNQTSMYLCASSLPDGGRYEQYFGPGTRLTVT.

Only a few counts were recorded for this clonotype. The chain employs TRBV4-3 and TRBJ2-5, with TRBD2 matching over 8 bases. Trimming took 1 base from V and 5 from J; bases not matched to a gene: 3. The CDR3 has 14 residues. Germline assignment: CDR1 LGHNA and CDR2 YSLEER. The DNA of the CDR3 is TGCGCCAGCAGCCAAGGACTAGCGAGTGAGACCCAGTACTTC. Residues: CASSQGLASETQYF.

The V call is TRBV20-1, the J call TRBJ2-2; 9 bases map to TRBD2. Germline V gives CDR1 DFQATT, CDR2 SNEGSKA (reference sequence). The CDR3 consists of 15 residues. V gave up 6 bases and J gave up 3 bases; unmatched junction bases: 8. The CDR3 DNA reads as TGCAGTGCCGCCAAAGCGGGGGGTGACACCGGGGAGCTGTTTTTT. Translating gives CSAAKAGGDTGELFF.

This clonotype was seen more than once but under ten times. The CDR3 is CASSLTTENIQYF. The CDR3 nucleotides read TGCGCCAGCAGCTTGACGACAGAAAACATTCAGTACTTC. The chain is built from TRBV5-1 and TRBJ2-4; the D gene is possibly TRBD1 (5 bases). Germline V gene lookup returns CDR1 SGHRS and CDR2 YFSETQ. Trimming removed 1 base from V and 5 bases from J, with 7 bases in between. The CDR3 spans 13 residues.

A few counts support this clonotype. V and J are TRBV5-1 and TRBJ2-5, with D possibly being TRBD1 (6 bases). The germline V and J ends were trimmed by 4 bases and 4 bases, with 14 bases remaining between them. CDR3 length: 14 residues. Germline CDR1 SGHRS, CDR2 YFSETQ. The CDR3 DNA reads as TGCGCCAGCAGCGCGGAAGGGGGTAGAGAGACCCAGTACTTC. Its translation: CASSAEGGRETQYF. The full variable domain, with the rest looked up from reference TRBV5-1 and TRBJ2-5, is KAGVTQTPRYLIKTRGQQVTLSCSPISGHRSVSWYQQTPGQGLQFLFEYFSETQRNKGNFPGRFSGRQFSNSRSEMNVSTLELGDSALYLCASSAEGGRETQYFGPGTRLLVL.

This clonotype was seen at least ten times. The V call is TRBV4-3, the J call TRBJ2-2, with D unresolved. CDR3 length equals 16 residues. Germline lookup yields CDR1 LGHNA and CDR2 YSLEER. Trimming cost V 1 base and J 2 bases, with 11 bases left between them. CDR3 nucleotides: TGCGCCAGCAGCCAAGTGTACCAGCCTAACACCGGGGAGCTGTTTTTT. The encoded protein is CASSQVYQPNTGELFF.

CDR3 in amino acids: CASRPDFSYEQYF. The CDR3, as DNA: TGTGCCAGCAGACCTGACTTCTCCTACGAGCAGTACTTC. This chain joins TRBV27 and TRBJ2-7, with D uncertain. The CDR3 has 13 amino acids. From germline, CDR1 is MNHEY and CDR2 SMNVEV (reference sequence). The V gene lost 6 bases and the J gene lost 0 bases, with 9 bases spanning the gap.

The V and J genes are TRBV7-2 and TRBJ1-1, with D uncertain. V lost 5 bases and J lost 7, with 11 bases in between. Germline CDR1 reads SGHTA; CDR2 reads FQGNSA. The CDR3 extends over 12 amino acids. CDR3 sequence (DNA): TGTGCCAGCAGCCTGGGCGGGATTGAAGCTTTCTTT. Protein product: CASSLGGIEAFF.

This chain links TRBV5-1 with TRBJ2-5, with TRBD1 matching over 12 bases. This CDR3 has 15 amino acids. In germline, CDR1 is SGHRS, CDR2 YFSETQ. With V trimmed by 4 bases and J by 5 bases, 6 bases remained unmatched. Written as DNA, the CDR3 is TGCGCCAGCAGCAGGGGACAGGGGGCGAGGGAGACCCAGTACTTC. Amino acid sequence: CASSRGQGARETQYF.

This clonotype has just a few counts. V usage is TRBV20-1 and J usage is TRBJ2-5, with D possibly TRBD2 on 7 matching bases. Trimming pared 5 bases from V and 3 bases from J, leaving 13 bases between. The germline gives CDR1 DFQATT, CDR2 SNEGSKA (reference sequence). This CDR3 has 13 residues. CDR3 DNA: TGCAGTGCTCCTCGGGGGGCGGAAGAGACCCAGTACTTC. Translated, it gives CSAPRGAEETQYF.

The sample holds many counts of this clonotype. The chain is built from TRBV4-1 and TRBJ1-2; 7 bases fit TRBD1. CDR3 size: 14 residues. CDR1 is MGHRA, CDR2 YSYEKL, per germline. V was pared by 3 bases and J by 6 bases, with 7 bases of the junction left unmatched. As DNA, the CDR3 is TGCGCCAGCAGCCATGACGACAGGGACCATGGCTACACCTTC. This encodes CASSHDDRDHGYTF.

This clonotype showed up just a few times. This sequence joins TRBV7-2 and TRBJ2-2; D is undetermined. Trimming pared 1 base from V and 4 bases from J, leaving 4 bases between. Per the germline V gene, CDR1 is SGHTA and CDR2 is FQGNSA. The CDR3 totals 13 residues. CDR3 loop: CASSLEATGELFF. In DNA form, the CDR3 reads TGTGCCAGCAGCTTAGAGGCCACCGGGGAGCTGTTTTTT.

The chain uses TRBV7-2 and TRBJ2-1; D might be TRBD1 (6 bases). The CDR3 is 16 amino acids. The germline V gene encodes CDR1 SGHTA and CDR2 FQGNSA. V was cut by 4 bases and J by 0 bases, with 13 bases left in between. For the CDR3, the DNA is TGTGCCAGCAGCTCCCAGGGGAGCGGCTCCTACAATGAGCAGTTCTTC. Protein: CASSSQGSGSYNEQFF. The full variable domain, completed using reference TRBV7-2 and TRBJ2-1, is GAGVSQSPSNKVTEKGKDVELRCDPISGHTALYWYRQSLGQGLEFLIYFQGNSAPDKSGLPSDRFSAERTGGSVSTLTIQRTQQEDSAVYLCASSSQGSGSYNEQFFGPGTRLTVL.

This clonotype came up a few times. The V and J genes are TRBV4-3 and TRBJ2-1; 7 positions match TRBD2. J gave up 8 bases and V 0 bases, and 13 bases lay outside the gene matches. Germline V lookup: CDR1 LGHNA, CDR2 YSLEER. This CDR3 contains 17 residues. The CDR3 loop reads CASSQDVRSGISDEQFF. The CDR3 bases are TGCGCCAGCAGCCAAGATGTGCGGAGCGGGATAAGCGATGAGCAGTTCTTC.

This clonotype has more than one count but fewer than ten. The rearrangement uses TRBV9 and TRBJ2-3, with D maybe TRBD2 (6 bases). From germline, CDR1 is SGDLS and CDR2 YYNGEE. Trimming took off 0 bases at V and 1 base at J, with 9 bases between the two ends. The CDR3 length is 15 residues. The DNA of the CDR3 is TGTGCCAGCAGCGTAGCCGGGACTGGCACAGATACGCAGTATTTT. Encoded protein: CASSVAGTGTDTQYF.

This clonotype was picked up a small number of times. This chain joins TRBV24-1 and TRBJ2-1, with TRBD1 identical over 9 bases. This CDR3 has 15 residues. Germline V gives CDR1 KGHDR, CDR2 SFDVKD. The ends lost 7 bases at V and 3 bases at J; junction bases unmatched: 6. CDR3 DNA sequence: TGTGCCACCAGCTTGGGGACAGGGCGCTACAATGAGCAGTTCTTC. This encodes CATSLGTGRYNEQFF.

The CDR3 sequence: CASSPQGRGNQPQHF. The CDR3 nucleotides read TGTGCCAGCAGTCCCCAAGGGCGGGGCAATCAGCCCCAGCATTTT. The V gene is TRBV28, the J gene TRBJ1-5; D not certain. With 5 bases removed from V and 2 bases from J, the gap between germline ends came to 13 bases. CDR3 length: 15 residues. CDR1 MDHEN and CDR2 SYDVKM come from the germline V gene.

This clonotype was recorded a few times. The rearrangement uses TRBV4-3 and TRBJ1-4; D not resolved. This CDR3 has 13 residues. The ends were cut back, 4 bases at V and 4 bases at J, with 7 bases in the middle. CDR1 LGHNA and CDR2 YSLEER come from the germline V gene. The CDR3 DNA is TGCGCCAGCAGCCCTTCTTATAATGAAAAACTGTTTTTT. Amino acid sequence: CASSPSYNEKLFF.

This clonotype was counted at least ten times. The genes are TRBV12-3 or TRBV12-4 and TRBJ2-5, with TRBD2 matching 10 bases. Trimming cost V 1 base and J 2 bases; bases outside gene matches: 4. The CDR3 consists of 16 residues. CDR3 DNA sequence: TGTGCCAGCAGTTTAGAACTAGCGGGGCGTCAAGAGACCCAGTACTTC. This translates into CASSLELAGRQETQYF.

The table lists this clonotype with a few counts. V is TRBV4-1 and J is TRBJ2-5; D assignment may be TRBD1 or TRBD2 (6 bases each). Trimming took 0 bases from V and 5 from J, leaving 16 bases between them. This CDR3 comprises 16 residues. Looked up from germline, CDR1 is MGHRA and CDR2 is YSYEKL. CDR3 region: CASSQEDLGGQETQYF. CDR3 in DNA: TGCGCCAGCAGCCAAGAGGACTTGGGGGGCCAGGAGACCCAGTACTTC.

The chain has TRBV12-3 or TRBV12-4 and TRBJ2-7; no clear D gene. This CDR3 is built from 15 residues. The V end was cut by 3 bases, the J end by 3 bases, with 15 bases between. In nucleotides, the CDR3 is TGTGCCAGCAGTTTTATTTCTGGGGTTGTCTACGAGCAGTACTTC. Translation gives CASSFISGVVYEQYF.

As to this clonotype: A read error may produce the germline difference seen at one junction end. The rearrangement uses TRBV5-5 and TRBJ2-1; possibly TRBD1 for D (6 bases). The CDR3 is 15 residues long. Germline V lookup: CDR1 SGHKS, CDR2 YYEKEE (reference sequence). The DNA for the CDR3 is TGTGCCAGCACCTTGACGGGACAACCACTCAATGAGCAGTTCTTC. Translating gives CASTLTGQPLNEQFF.

Ten or more counts support this clonotype. The V call is TRBV12-3 or TRBV12-4, the J call TRBJ2-7, with D possibly TRBD2 on 5 matching bases. This CDR3 has 16 residues. With 4 bases removed from V and 2 bases from J, the gap between germline ends came to 18 bases. In DNA, the CDR3 is TGTGCCAGCAGTTCGGATTTACGGGGTTTAACCTACGAGCAGTACTTC. Translating it yields CASSSDLRGLTYEQYF.